The clone carrying this T cell receptor (beta chain) was detected many times. Its target is not known. TCRdb independently ran MiXCR on the multiplex PCR reads; one entry per CDR3 protein. The profile shows about 200,000 distinct CDR3 sequences, about 32% of them singletons. Axillary draining lymph nodes of breast cancer patients supplied the node samples. The CDR3 contains 13 residues. Germline loops: CDR1 MGHRA, CDR2 YSYEKL. V lost 0 bases and J lost 6, with 3 bases in between. The data belong to a study of breast tumors, draining lymph nodes, adjacent tissues. Points from the study as a whole: Tumor T cell lymph node origin was a supported hypothesis, not proven.

This TCR was sampled from a female donor with breast cancer. Some clones in this sample may be carry-over from other donors' samples. The V and J genes are TRBV4-1 and TRBJ1-6; no reliable D call. The sample consisted of axillary lymph node tissue. The chain's CDR3 is CASSQDLNSPLHF. The CDR3 DNA follows: TGCGCCAGCAGCCAAGACCTTAATTCACCCCTCCACTTT.